Below, 10 T cell receptor beta chains from the same sample are listed, as sequenced in a study of metastatic and nonmetastatic thyroid tumors (dated by TCRdb to the early 2020s). Library preparation was by PCR. The data were produced on an Illumina HiSeq 4000. Through fastp at Q25 and MiXCR, TCRdb rebuilt clones from the public reads, retaining in-frame beta chains. Counted in this sample were about 6,400 clones; around a third of them appeared once. The biggest ten clones account for 35% to 50% of the sample. Before undergoing thyroid surgery, none of the patients had been given any kind of treatment. Material: tumor tissue. These receptors all stem from a female donor with papillary thyroid cancer or a benign thyroid nodule (not recorded which). Some clones in this sample may be carry-over from other donors' samples.

This clone was observed at least ten times. The DNA of the CDR3 is TGTGCCAGCAGCCGAGGGACTAGCGGTTCCTACGAGCAGTACTTC. This gives the protein CASSRGTSGSYEQYF. The chain uses TRBV7-8 and TRBJ2-7; 11 nucleotides agree with TRBD2. V lost 5 bases to trimming and J lost 1 base; unmatched junction nucleotides: 4. CDR1 is SGHVS, CDR2 FQNEAQ, per germline. This CDR3 is 15 amino acids long.

This rearrangement joins TRBV3-1 to TRBJ1-2; 8 bases align to TRBD1. This CDR3 spans 13 amino acids. Germline V lookup: CDR1 LGHDT, CDR2 YNNKEL (reference sequence). V trimming: 3 bases; J trimming: 7 bases; junction bases outside the gene matches: 4. CDR3 sequence reads: CASSQQGAGGYTF. The DNA for the CDR3 is TGTGCCAGCAGCCAGCAGGGGGCAGGTGGCTACACCTTC.

This clone was seen many times. The chain couples TRBV20-1 to TRBJ2-3; either TRBD1 or TRBD2 may fit D (5 bases each). Germline V lookup: CDR1 DFQATT, CDR2 SNEGSKA (reference sequence). The length of the CDR3 is 17 residues. The V end was cut by 5 bases, the J end by 2 bases, with 23 bases between. The CDR3 region has the DNA TGCAGTGCTTTACTACTAGTCCGGGACGGAAACACAGATACGCAGTATTTT. Its translation is CSALLLVRDGNTDTQYF.

This rearrangement joins TRBV20-1 to TRBJ2-1; 12 nucleotides match TRBD2. With 6 bases clipped from V and 9 bases from J, the junction kept 15 bases outside the gene matches. This CDR3 region has 16 residues. Germline V gives CDR1 DFQATT, CDR2 SNEGSKA (reference sequence). CDR3 sequence (DNA): TGCAGTGCAACAAACCTAGCGGGAGGGCCTGGGGGTGAGCAGTTCTTC. Translated, it gives CSATNLAGGPGGEQFF.

This clone was picked up a small number of times. The chain couples TRBV28 to TRBJ2-7; 8 bases line up with TRBD1. Losses at the gene ends were 5 bases for V and 7 bases for J; bases not matched to a gene: 10. The CDR3 is made up of 14 amino acids. The germline gives CDR1 MDHEN, CDR2 SYDVKM. CDR3: CASSNRQGSREQYF. CDR3 nucleotide sequence: TGTGCCAGCAGTAACCGACAGGGGTCACGAGAGCAGTACTTC. The full variable domain, completed using reference TRBV28 and TRBJ2-7, is DVKVTQSSRYLVKRTGEKVFLECVQDMDHENMFWYRQDPGLGLRLIYFSYDVKMKEKGDIPEGYSVSREKKERFSLILESASTNQTSMYLCASSNRQGSREQYFGPGTRLTVT.

The chain joins TRBV20-1 to TRBJ2-3, with 7 bases identical to TRBD2. V was clipped by 6 bases and J by 2 bases; unmatched bases: 11. The CDR3 is made up of 15 amino acids. CDR1 DFQATT and CDR2 SNEGSKA come from the germline V gene (reference sequence). The CDR3: CSAKGLAEFTDTQYF. The CDR3, as DNA: TGCAGTGCCAAAGGGCTAGCGGAGTTCACAGATACGCAGTATTTT.

This clone is termed medium-sized. The rearrangement links TRBV30 to TRBJ2-2; 10 bases are a match to TRBD1. Germline V gives CDR1 GTSNPN, CDR2 SVGIG (reference sequence). This CDR3 is 12 amino acids long. V trimming: 6 bases; J trimming: 6 bases; junction bases outside the gene matches: 1. The CDR3 sequence: CACGQGAGELFF. The CDR3 DNA reads as TGTGCCTGCGGACAGGGGGCCGGGGAGCTGTTTTTT.

The genes are TRBV20-1 and TRBJ2-3; 9 positions match TRBD1. The length of the CDR3 is 15 residues. Germline lookup yields CDR1 DFQATT and CDR2 SNEGSKA (reference sequence). Unmatched junction bases numbered 11, after V lost 7 bases and J lost 3 bases. This CDR3 is CSVNPGTGSTDTQYF. The CDR3 nucleotides read TGCAGTGTAAATCCCGGGACAGGGAGTACAGATACGCAGTATTTT.

This clone was detected ten times or more. The chain couples TRBV2 to TRBJ2-3; 8 nucleotides match TRBD2. This CDR3 is 16 amino acids long. Looked up from germline, CDR1 is SNHLY and CDR2 is FYNNEI. Trimming removed 4 bases from V and 1 base from J; junction bases left unmatched: 7. The CDR3 DNA reads as TGTGCCAGCAGTGGAAATAGCGGGGACCGCACAGATACGCAGTATTTT. Protein: CASSGNSGDRTDTQYF.

By its share, this clone is medium-sized (0.01 to 0.1%). The chain combines TRBV18 with TRBJ1-2; 9 nucleotides match TRBD1. This CDR3 region has 16 residues. Germline trimming cut 3 bases from V and 7 bases from J; bases unmatched to any gene: 12. The V gene's germline CDR1 is KGHSH and CDR2 LQKENI. The DNA of the CDR3 is TGTGCCAGCTCACCGAACTCGCCGGGACAGGGAAGTGGCTACACCTTC. Translation: CASSPNSPGQGSGYTF.